The source of this T cell receptor beta chain is a study of identical twins. General study results and limits: Insertions were fewer in abundant cord blood beta clonotypes, whereas memory repertoires showed none of this pattern.

This clonotype was picked up a small number of times. Its specificity is not known. This CDR3 comprises 18 residues. Germline assignment: CDR1 MNHNS and CDR2 SASEGT. Trimming removed 7 bases from V and 1 base from J; junction bases left unmatched: 14. Through template switching, a universal primer site was introduced, and the cDNA contained unique molecular identifiers. Each CDR3 protein gets one entry after TCRdb re-called the 5' RACE reads with MiXCR. The sample consists of about 920,000 distinct CDR3 sequences, 10% to 15% of them appearing once. A further study also used this sample, focusing on yellow fever vaccine responses in identical twins.

The sequence was collected from a woman in her late teens or twenties in good health. The chain carries TRBV6-1 and TRBJ2-5, with 11 bases matching TRBD2. The specimen was PBMCs. The CDR3 region is CASTRQRLAGFTQETQYF. CDR3 nucleotide sequence: TGTGCCAGCACTCGCCAAAGACTAGCGGGGTTCACCCAAGAGACCCAGTACTTC.